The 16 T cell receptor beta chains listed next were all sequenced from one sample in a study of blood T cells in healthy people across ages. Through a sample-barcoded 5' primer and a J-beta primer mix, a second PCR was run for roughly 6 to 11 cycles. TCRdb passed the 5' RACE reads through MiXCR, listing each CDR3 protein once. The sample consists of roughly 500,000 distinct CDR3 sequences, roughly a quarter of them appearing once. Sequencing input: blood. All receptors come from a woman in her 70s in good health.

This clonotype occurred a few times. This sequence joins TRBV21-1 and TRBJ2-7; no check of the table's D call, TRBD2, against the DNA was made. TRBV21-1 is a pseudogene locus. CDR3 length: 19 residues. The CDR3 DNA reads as TGTGCCAGCAGCAAAGGTGGACCGGCTCCCGGACTAGAGTCCAACGAGCAGTACTTC. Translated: CASSKGGPAPGLESNEQYF.

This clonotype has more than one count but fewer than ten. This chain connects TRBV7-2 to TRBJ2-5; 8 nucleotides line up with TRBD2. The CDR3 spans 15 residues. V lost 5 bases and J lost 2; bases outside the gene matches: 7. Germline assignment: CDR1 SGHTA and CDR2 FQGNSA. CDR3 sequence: CASSPTERGQETQYF. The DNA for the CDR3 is TGTGCCAGCAGCCCGACGGAGCGGGGGCAAGAGACCCAGTACTTC.

CDR3 bases: TGTGCCAGCAGGGCAAAGCGGGGGGGAGAGACCCAGTACTTC. This codes for CASRAKRGGETQYF. This rearrangement joins TRBV7-2 to TRBJ2-5, with TRBD2 identical over 10 bases. Germline V lookup: CDR1 SGHTA, CDR2 FQGNSA. This CDR3 has 14 residues. The V and J ends lost 6 bases and 4 bases, in that order; junction bases with no gene match: 5.

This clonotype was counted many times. The CDR3 DNA reads as TGTGCCATCAGTGAAGGACTAGCGGGTCAAGAGACCCAGTACTTC. Translation: CAISEGLAGQETQYF. The genes are TRBV10-3 and TRBJ2-5, with 11 bases fitting TRBD2. CDR1 is ENHRY and CDR2 is SYGVKD in the germline V gene. The trim removed 3 bases at V and 2 bases at J, leaving 2 bases unmatched. CDR3 length equals 15 residues.

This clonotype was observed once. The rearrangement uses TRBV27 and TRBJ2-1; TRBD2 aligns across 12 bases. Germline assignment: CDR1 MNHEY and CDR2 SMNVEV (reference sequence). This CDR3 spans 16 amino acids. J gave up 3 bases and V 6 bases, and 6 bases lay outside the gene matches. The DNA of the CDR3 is TGTGCCAGCAGGACGCTAGCGGGAGGGCTCTACAATGAGCAGTTCTTC. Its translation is CASRTLAGGLYNEQFF.

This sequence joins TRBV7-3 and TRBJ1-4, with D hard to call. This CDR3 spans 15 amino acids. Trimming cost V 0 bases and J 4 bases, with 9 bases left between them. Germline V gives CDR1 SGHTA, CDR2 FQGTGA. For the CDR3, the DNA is TGTGCCAGCAGCTTAACTGGCGGGAGTAATGAAAAACTGTTTTTT. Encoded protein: CASSLTGGSNEKLFF.

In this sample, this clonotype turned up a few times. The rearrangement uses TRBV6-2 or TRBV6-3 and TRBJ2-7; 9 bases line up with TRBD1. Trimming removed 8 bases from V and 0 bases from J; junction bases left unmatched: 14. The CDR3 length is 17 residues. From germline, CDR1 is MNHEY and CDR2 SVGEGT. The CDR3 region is CASGKHFTGGSSYEQYF. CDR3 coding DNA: TGTGCCAGCGGAAAACATTTCACAGGGGGCAGCTCCTACGAGCAGTACTTC.

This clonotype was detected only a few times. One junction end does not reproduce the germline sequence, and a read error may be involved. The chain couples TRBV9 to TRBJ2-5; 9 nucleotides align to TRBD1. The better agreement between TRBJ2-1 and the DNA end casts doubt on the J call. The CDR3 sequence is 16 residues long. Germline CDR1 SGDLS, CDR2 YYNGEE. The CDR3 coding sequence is TGTGCCTGCAGCGCCACAGGGGGCGCTTACTACAATGAGCAGTTCTTC. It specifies CACSATGGAYYNEQFF.

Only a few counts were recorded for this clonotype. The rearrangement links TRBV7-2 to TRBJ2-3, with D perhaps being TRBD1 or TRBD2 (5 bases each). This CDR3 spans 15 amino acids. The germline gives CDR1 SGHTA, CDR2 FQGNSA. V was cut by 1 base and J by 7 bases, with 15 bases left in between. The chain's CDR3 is CASSLGWGSRNTQYF. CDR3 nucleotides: TGTGCCAGCAGCTTAGGATGGGGGAGCAGAAATACGCAGTATTTT. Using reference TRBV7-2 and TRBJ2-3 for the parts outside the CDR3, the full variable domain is GAGVSQSPSNKVTEKGKDVELRCDPISGHTALYWYRQSLGQGLEFLIYFQGNSAPDKSGLPSDRFSAERTGGSVSTLTIQRTQQEDSAVYLCASSLGWGSRNTQYFGPGTRLTVL.

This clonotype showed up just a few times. This CDR3 is CSASAAGGEKLFF. The CDR3 nucleotides read TGCAGTGCTAGTGCGGCAGGGGGTGAAAAACTGTTTTTT. V is TRBV20-1 and J is TRBJ1-4, with 7 nucleotides matching TRBD1. CDR3 length: 13 residues. CDR1 and CDR2 (germline): DFQATT, SNEGSKA (reference sequence). The V gene end was trimmed by 3 bases and the J gene end by 7 bases; junction bases not matched to a gene: 5.

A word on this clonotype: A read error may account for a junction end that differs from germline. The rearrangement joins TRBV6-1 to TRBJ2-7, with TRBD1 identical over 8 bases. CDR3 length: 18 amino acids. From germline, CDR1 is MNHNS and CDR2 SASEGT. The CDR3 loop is CASSEAGTGFLKSYERYF. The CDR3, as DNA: TGTGCCAGCAGTGAGGCCGGGACAGGATTTTTAAAATCCTACGAGCGGTACTTC.

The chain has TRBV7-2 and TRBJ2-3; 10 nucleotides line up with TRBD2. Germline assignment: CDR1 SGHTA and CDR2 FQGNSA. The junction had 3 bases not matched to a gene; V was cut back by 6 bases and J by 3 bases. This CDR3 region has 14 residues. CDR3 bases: TGTGCCAGCAGTTATAGCGGGGGGACAGATACGCAGTATTTT. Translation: CASSYSGGTDTQYF.

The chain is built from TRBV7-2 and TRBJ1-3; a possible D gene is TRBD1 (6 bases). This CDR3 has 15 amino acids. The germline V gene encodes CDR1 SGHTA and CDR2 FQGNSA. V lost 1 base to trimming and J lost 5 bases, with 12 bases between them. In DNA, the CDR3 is TGTGCCAGCAGCTTAGAGAGGGGGTCGAGAAACACCATATATTTT. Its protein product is CASSLERGSRNTIYF.

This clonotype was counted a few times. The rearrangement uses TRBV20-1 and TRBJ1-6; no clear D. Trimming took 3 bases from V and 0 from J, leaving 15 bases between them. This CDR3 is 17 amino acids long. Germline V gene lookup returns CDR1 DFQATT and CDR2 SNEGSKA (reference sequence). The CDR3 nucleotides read TGCAGTGCTAGGAGGTCGGACGAAAGCTCCTATAATTCACCCCTCCACTTT. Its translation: CSARRSDESSYNSPLHF.

The CDR3 coding sequence is TGCAGTGCTGGGTGGGGAGAGACCCAGTACTTC. Protein product: CSAGWGETQYF. The rearrangement joins TRBV20-1 to TRBJ2-1; D uncertain. The tail of the sequence fits TRBJ2-5 better, so the J call may be wrong. This CDR3 has 11 amino acids. Germline lookup yields CDR1 DFQATT and CDR2 SNEGSKA (reference sequence).

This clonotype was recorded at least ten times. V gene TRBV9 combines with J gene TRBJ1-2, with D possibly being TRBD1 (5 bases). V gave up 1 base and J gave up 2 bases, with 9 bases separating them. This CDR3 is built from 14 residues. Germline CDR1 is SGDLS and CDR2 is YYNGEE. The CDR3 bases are TGTGCCAGCAGCGTACAACAGGAGAACTATGGCTACACCTTC. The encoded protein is CASSVQQENYGYTF.